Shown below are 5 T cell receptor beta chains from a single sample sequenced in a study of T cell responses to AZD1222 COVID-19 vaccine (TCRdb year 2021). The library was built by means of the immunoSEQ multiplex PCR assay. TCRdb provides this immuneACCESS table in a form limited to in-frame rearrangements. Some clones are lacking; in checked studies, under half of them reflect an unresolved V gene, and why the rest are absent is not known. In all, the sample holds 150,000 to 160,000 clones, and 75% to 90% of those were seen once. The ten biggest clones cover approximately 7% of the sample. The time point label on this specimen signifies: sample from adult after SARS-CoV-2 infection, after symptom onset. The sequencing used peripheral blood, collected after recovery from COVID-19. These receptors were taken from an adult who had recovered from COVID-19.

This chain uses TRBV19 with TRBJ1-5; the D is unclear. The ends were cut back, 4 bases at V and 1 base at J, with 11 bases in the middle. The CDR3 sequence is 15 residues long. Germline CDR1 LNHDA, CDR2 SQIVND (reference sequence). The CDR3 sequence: CASSTLIGSNQPQHF. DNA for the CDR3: TGTGCCAGTAGTACCCTTATAGGAAGCAATCAGCCCCAGCATTTT.

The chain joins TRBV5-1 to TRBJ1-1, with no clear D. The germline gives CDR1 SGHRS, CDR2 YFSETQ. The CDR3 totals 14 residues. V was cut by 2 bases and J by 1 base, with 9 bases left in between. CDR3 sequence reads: CASSFNSANTEAFF. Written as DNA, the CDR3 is TGCGCCAGCAGCTTTAATTCAGCGAACACTGAAGCTTTCTTT.

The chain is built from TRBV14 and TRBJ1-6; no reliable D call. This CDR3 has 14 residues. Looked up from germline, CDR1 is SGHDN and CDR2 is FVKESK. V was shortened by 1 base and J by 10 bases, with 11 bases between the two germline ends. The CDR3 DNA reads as TGTGCCAGCAGCCAAGGGAGTGGTATCTCACCCCTCCACTTT. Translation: CASSQGSGISPLHF.

The DNA of the CDR3 is TGTGCCAGCAGCCAGGCCTCCTACAATGAGCAGTTCTTC. Encoded protein: CASSQASYNEQFF. The rearrangement links TRBV7-9 to TRBJ2-1; D not resolved. The CDR3 is 13 residues long. V dropped 5 bases and J dropped 0 bases, with 5 bases sitting between them. Germline CDR1 reads SEHNR; CDR2 reads FQNEAQ (reference sequence).

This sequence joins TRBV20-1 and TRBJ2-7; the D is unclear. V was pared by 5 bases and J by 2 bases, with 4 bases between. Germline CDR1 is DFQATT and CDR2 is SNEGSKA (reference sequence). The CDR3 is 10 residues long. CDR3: CSAWPYEQYF. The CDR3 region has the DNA TGCAGTGCTTGGCCCTACGAGCAGTACTTC.